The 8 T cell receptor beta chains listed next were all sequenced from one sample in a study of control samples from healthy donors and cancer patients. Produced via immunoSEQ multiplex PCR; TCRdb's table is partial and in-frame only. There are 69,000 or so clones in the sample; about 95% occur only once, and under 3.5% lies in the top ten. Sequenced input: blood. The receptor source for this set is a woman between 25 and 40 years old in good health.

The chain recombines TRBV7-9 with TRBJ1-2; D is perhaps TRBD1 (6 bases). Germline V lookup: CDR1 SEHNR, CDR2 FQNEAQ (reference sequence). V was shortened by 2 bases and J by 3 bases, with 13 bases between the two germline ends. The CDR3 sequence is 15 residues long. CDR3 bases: TGTGCCAGCAGCTTATTTAACAGGGTGGACTATGGCTACACCTTC. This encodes CASSLFNRVDYGYTF.

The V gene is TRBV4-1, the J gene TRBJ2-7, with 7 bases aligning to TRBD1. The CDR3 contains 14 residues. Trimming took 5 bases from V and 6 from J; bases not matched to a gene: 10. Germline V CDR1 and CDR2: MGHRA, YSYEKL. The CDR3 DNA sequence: TGCGCCAGCAGCAGACAGGGCCCGGGTATCGAGCAGTACTTC. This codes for CASSRQGPGIEQYF.

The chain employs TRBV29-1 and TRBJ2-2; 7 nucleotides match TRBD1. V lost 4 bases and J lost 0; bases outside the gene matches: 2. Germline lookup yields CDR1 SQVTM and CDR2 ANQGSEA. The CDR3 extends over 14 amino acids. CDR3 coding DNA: TGCAGCGTTGTAGACAGGGCGAACACCGGGGAGCTGTTTTTT. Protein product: CSVVDRANTGELFF.

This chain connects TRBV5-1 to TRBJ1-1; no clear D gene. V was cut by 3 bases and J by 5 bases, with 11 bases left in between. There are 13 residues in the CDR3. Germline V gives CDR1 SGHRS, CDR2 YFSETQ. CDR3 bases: TGCGCCAGCAGCTCAGTCAGGAAGACTGAAGCTTTCTTT. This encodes CASSSVRKTEAFF.

CDR3 sequence: CASSQESRTGMNGYTF. The CDR3 DNA follows: TGTGCCAGCAGCCAAGAATCCCGGACAGGGATGAATGGCTACACCTTC. The chain employs TRBV14 and TRBJ1-2; 8 bases are shared with TRBD1. The CDR3 covers 16 residues. V lost 0 bases, J lost 6 bases, and 9 bases stayed unmatched. Germline lookup yields CDR1 SGHDN and CDR2 FVKESK.

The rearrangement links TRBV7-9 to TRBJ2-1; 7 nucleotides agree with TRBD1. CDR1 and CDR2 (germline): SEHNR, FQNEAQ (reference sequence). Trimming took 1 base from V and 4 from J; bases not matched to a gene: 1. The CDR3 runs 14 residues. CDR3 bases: TGTGCCAGCAGCTTAGAGGGACAGTACAATGAGCAGTTCTTC. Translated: CASSLEGQYNEQFF. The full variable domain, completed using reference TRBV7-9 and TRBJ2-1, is DTGVSQNPRHKITKRGQNVTFRCDPISEHNRLYWYRQTLGQGPEFLTYFQNEAQLEKSRLLSDRFSAERPKGSFSTLEIQRTEQGDSAMYLCASSLEGQYNEQFFGPGTRLTVL.

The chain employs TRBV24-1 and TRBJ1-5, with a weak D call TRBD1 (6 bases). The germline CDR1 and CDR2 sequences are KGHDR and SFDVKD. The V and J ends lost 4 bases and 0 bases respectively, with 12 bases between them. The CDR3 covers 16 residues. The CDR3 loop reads CATSDSTGSSNQPQHF. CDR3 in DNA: TGTGCCACCAGTGACTCAACAGGGTCTAGCAATCAGCCCCAGCATTTT.

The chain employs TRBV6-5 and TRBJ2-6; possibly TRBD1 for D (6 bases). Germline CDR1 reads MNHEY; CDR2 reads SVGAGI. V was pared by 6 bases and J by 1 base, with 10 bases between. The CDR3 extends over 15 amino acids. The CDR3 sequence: CASRDTGSGANVLTF. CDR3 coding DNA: TGTGCCAGCAGAGACACAGGGTCTGGGGCCAACGTCCTGACTTTC.